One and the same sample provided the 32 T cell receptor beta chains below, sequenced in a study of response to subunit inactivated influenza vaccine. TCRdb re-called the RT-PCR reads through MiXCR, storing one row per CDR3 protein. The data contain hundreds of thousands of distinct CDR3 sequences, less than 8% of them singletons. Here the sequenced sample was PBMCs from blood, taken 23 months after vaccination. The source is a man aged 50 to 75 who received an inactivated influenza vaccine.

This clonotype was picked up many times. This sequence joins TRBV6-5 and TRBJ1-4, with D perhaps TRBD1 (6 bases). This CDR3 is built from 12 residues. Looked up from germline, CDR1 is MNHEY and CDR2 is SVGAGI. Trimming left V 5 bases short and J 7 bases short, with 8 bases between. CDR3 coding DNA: TGTGCCAGCAGTCAAGGGGGTGAAAAACTGTTTTTT. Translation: CASSQGGEKLFF.

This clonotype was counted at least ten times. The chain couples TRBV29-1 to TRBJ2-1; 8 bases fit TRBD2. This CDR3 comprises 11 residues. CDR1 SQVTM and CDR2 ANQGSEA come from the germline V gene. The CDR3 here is CRTGTRDEQFF. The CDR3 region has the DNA TGCAGAACCGGGACTAGGGATGAGCAGTTCTTC.

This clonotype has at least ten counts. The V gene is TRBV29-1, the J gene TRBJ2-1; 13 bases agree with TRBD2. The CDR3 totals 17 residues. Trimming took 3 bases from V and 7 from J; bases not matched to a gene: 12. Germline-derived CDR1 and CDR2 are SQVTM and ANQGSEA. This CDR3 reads CSVDPFGGTSGDNEQFF. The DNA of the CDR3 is TGCAGCGTTGACCCTTTTGGCGGGACTAGCGGGGATAATGAGCAGTTCTTC.

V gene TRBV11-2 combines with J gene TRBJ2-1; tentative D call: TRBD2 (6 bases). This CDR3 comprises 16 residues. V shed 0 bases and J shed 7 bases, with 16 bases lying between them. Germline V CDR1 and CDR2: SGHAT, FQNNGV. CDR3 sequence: CASSLDGGLQANEQFF. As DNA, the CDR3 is TGTGCCAGCAGCTTAGATGGGGGACTCCAGGCAAATGAGCAGTTCTTC. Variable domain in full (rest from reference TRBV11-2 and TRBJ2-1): EAGVAQSPRYKIIEKRQSVAFWCNPISGHATLYWYQQILGQGPKLLIQFQNNGVVDDSQLPKDRFSAERLKGVDSTLKIQPAKLEDSAVYLCASSLDGGLQANEQFFGPGTRLTVL.

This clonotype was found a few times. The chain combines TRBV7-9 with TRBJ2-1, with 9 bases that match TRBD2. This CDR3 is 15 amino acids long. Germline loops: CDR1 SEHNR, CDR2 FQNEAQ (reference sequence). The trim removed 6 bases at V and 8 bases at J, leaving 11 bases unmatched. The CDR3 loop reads CASRASGTWGHEQFF. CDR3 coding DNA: TGTGCCAGCAGGGCTAGCGGGACGTGGGGCCATGAGCAGTTCTTC.

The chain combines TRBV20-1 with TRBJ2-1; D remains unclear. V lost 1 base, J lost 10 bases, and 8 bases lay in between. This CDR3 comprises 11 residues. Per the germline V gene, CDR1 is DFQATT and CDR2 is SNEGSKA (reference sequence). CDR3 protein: CSARVGNEQFF. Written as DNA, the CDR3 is TGCAGTGCTAGAGTAGGGAACGAGCAGTTCTTC.

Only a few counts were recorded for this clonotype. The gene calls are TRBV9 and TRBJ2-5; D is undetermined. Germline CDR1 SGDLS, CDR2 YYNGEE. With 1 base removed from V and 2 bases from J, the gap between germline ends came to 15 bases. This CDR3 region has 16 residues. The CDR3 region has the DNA TGTGCCAGCAGCGTACGACCAATGCTCCAACAAGAGACCCAGTACTTC. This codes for CASSVRPMLQQETQYF. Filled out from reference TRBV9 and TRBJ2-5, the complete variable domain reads DSGVTQTPKHLITATGQRVTLRCSPRSGDLSVYWYQQSLDQGLQFLIQYYNGEERAKGNILERFSAQQFPDLHSELNLSSLELGDSALYFCASSVRPMLQQETQYFGPGTRLLVL.

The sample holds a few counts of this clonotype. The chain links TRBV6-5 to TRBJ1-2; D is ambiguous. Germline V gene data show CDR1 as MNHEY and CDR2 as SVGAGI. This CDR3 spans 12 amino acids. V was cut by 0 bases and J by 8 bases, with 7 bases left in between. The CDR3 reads CASSYSGGGYTF. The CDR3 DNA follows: TGTGCCAGCAGTTACTCGGGTGGCGGCTACACCTTC.

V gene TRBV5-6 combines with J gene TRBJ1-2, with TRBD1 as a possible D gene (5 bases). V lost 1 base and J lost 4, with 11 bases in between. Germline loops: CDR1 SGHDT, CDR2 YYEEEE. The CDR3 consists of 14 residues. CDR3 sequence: CASSLQGSTYGYTF. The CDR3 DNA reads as TGTGCCAGCAGCTTGCAGGGATCTACCTATGGCTACACCTTC.

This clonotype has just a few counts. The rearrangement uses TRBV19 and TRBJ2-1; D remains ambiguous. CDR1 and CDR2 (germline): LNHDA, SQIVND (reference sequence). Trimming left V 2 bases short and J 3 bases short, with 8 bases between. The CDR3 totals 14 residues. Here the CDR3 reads CASSISLHYNEQFF. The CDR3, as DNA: TGTGCCAGTAGTATATCACTACACTACAATGAGCAGTTCTTC.

Here the CDR3 reads CASSATQRPSYNEQFF. Written as DNA, the CDR3 is TGTGCCAGCAGTGCGACACAGCGACCCTCCTACAATGAGCAGTTCTTC. This chain connects TRBV28 to TRBJ2-1; D ambiguous. The CDR3 extends over 16 amino acids. Germline V gene lookup returns CDR1 MDHEN and CDR2 SYDVKM. V was pared by 5 bases and J by 0 bases, with 14 bases between.

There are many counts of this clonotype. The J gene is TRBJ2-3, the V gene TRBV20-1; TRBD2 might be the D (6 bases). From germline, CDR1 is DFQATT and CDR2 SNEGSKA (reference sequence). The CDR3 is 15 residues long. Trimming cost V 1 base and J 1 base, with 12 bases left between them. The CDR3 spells CSARGLDYRTDTQYF. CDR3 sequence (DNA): TGCAGTGCTAGAGGCTTGGACTACCGCACAGATACGCAGTATTTT.

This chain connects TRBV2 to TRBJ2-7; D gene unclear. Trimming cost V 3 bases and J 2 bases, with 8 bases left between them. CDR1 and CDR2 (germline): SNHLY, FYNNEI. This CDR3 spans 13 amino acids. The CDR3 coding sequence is TGTGCCAGCAGTGATGGTCAGGCCTACGAGCAGTACTTC. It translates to CASSDGQAYEQYF.

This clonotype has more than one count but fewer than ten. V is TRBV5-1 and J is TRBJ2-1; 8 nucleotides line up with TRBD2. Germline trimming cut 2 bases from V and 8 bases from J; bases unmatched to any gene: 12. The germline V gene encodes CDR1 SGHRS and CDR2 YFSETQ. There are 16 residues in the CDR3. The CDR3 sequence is CASSFIYGRGSYEQFF. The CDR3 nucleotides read TGCGCCAGCAGCTTCATCTACGGGAGGGGAAGCTATGAGCAGTTCTTC.

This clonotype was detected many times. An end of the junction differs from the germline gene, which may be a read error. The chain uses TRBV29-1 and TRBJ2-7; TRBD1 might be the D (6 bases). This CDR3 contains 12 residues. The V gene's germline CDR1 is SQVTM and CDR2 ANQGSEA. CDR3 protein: CSVEGQSYEQYF. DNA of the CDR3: TGCAGCGTCGAAGGACAGAGCTACGAGCAGTACTTC.

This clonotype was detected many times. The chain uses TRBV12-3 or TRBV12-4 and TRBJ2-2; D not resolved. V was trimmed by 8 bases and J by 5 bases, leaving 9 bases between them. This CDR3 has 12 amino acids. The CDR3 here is CASSLTTGELFF. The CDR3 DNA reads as TGTGCCAGCTCACTAACTACCGGGGAGCTGTTTTTT.

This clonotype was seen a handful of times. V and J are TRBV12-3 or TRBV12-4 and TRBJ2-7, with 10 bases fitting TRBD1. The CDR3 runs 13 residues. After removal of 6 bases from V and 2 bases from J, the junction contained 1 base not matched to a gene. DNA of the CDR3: TGTGCCAGCAGAGGACAGGGGGCCTACGAGCAGTACTTC. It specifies CASRGQGAYEQYF.

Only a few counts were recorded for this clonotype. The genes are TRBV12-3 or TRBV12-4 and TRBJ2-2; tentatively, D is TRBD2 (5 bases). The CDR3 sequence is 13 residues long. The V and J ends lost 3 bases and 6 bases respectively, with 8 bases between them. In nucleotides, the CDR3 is TGTGCCAGCAGTTTCCTAGCTTCCGGGGAGCTGTTTTTT. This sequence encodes CASSFLASGELFF.

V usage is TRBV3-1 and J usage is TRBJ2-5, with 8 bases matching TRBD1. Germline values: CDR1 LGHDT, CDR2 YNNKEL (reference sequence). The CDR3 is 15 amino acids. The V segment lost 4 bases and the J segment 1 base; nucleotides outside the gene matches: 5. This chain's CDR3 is CASSRTGTRQETQYF. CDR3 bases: TGTGCCAGCAGCCGGACAGGGACGCGCCAAGAGACCCAGTACTTC.

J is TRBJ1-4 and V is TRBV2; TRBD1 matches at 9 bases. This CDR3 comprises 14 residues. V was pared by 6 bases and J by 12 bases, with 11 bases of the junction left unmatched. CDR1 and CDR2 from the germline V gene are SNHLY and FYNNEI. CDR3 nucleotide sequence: TGTGCCAGCAGAGACAGGACAGGGGTTGAGGAACTGTTTTTT. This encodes CASRDRTGVEELFF.

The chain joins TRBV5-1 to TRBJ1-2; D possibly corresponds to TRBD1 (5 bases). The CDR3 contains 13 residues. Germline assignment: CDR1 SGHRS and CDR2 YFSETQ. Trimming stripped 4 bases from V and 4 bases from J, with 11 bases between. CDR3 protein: CASSADSAYGYTF. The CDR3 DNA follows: TGCGCCAGCAGCGCCGACAGCGCCTATGGCTACACCTTC.

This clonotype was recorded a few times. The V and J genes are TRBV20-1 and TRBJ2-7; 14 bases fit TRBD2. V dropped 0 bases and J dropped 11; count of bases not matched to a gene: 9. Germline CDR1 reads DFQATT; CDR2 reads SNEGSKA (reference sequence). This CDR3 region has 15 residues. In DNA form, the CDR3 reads TGCAGTGCTAGAGATTCCGGGACTAGCGGGAGATCGGAGTACTTC. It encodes CSARDSGTSGRSEYF.

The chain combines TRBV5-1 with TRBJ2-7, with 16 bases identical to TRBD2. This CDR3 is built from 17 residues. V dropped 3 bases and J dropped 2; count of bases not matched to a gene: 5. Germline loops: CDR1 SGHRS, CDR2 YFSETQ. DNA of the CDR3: TGCGCCAGCAGCTGGGCCGGGACTAGCGGGAGGGCCTACGAGCAGTACTTC. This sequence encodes CASSWAGTSGRAYEQYF. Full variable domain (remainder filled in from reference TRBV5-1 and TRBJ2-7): KAGVTQTPRYLIKTRGQQVTLSCSPISGHRSVSWYQQTPGQGLQFLFEYFSETQRNKGNFPGRFSGRQFSNSRSEMNVSTLELGDSALYLCASSWAGTSGRAYEQYFGPGTRLTVT.

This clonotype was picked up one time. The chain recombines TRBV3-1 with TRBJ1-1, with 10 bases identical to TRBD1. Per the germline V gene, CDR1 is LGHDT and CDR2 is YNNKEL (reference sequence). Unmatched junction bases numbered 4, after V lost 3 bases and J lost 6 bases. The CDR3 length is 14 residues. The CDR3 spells CASSQTGGFAEAFF. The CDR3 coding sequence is TGTGCCAGCAGCCAGACAGGGGGCTTCGCTGAAGCTTTCTTT. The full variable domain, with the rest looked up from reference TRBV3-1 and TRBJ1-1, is DTAVSQTPKYLVTQMGNDKSIKCEQNLGHDTMYWYKQDSKKFLKIMFSYNNKELIINETVPNRFSPKSPDKAHLNLHINSLELGDSAVYFCASSQTGGFAEAFFGQGTRLTVV.

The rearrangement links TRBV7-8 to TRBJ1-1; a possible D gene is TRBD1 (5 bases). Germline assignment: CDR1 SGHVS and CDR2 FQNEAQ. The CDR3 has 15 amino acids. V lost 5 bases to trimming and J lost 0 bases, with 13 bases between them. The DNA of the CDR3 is TGTGCCAGCAGCGGAGCGGGACTGATGAACACTGAAGCTTTCTTT. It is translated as CASSGAGLMNTEAFF.

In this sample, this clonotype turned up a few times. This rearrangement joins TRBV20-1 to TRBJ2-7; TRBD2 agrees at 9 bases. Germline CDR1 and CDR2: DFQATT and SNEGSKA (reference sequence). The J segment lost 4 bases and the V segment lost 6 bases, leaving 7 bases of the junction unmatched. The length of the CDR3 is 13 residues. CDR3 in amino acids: CSALTSGGYEQYF. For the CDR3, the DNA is TGCAGTGCCCTGACTAGCGGCGGGTACGAGCAGTACTTC.

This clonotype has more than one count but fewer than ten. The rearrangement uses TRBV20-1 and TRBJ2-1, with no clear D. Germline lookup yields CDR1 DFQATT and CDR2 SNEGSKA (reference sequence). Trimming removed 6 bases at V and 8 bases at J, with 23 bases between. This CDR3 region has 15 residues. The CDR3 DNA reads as TGCAGTGCGGACCCGGTGGGCGGACCGCAATATGAGCAGTTCTTC. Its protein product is CSADPVGGPQYEQFF.

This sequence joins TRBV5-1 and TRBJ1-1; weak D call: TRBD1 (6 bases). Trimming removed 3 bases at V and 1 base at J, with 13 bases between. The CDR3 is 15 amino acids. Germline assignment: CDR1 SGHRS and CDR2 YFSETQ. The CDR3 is CASSWGGGRNTEAFF. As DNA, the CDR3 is TGCGCCAGCAGCTGGGGAGGGGGTAGGAACACTGAAGCTTTCTTT.

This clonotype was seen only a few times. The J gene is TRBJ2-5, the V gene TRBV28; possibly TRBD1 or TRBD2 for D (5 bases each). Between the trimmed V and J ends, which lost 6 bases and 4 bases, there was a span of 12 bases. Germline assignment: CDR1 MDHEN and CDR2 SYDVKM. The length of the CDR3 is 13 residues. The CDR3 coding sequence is TGTGCCAGCAGGACGGGGCTGGGAGAGACCCAGTACTTC. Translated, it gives CASRTGLGETQYF.

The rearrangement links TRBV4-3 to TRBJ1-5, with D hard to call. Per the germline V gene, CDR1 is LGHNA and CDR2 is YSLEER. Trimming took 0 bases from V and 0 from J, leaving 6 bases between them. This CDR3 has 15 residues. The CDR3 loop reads CASSQEASSNQPQHF. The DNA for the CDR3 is TGCGCCAGCAGCCAAGAGGCGTCTAGCAATCAGCCCCAGCATTTT.

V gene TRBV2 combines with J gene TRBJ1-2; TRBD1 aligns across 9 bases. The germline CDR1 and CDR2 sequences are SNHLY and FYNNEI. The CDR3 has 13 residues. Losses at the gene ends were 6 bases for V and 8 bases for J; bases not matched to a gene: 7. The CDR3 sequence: CASRYTGGFGYTF. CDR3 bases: TGTGCCAGCAGATACACAGGGGGCTTCGGCTACACCTTC.

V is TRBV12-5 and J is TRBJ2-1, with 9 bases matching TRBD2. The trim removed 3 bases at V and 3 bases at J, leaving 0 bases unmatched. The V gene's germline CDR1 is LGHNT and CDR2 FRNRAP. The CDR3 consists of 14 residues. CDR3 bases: TGTGCTAGTGGTTTAGCGGGAGGCTACAATGAGCAGTTCTTC. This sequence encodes CASGLAGGYNEQFF.